A selection of T cell receptor beta chains follows, all from one sample in a study of blood T cell repertoires in COVID-19. TCRdb's table, derived via immunoSEQ multiplex PCR, lists solely in-frame clones and lacks some. The sample has about 43,000 clones, 85% to 90% seen once. The sample taken for sequencing was peripheral blood. These receptors were collected from a middle-aged man with COVID-19, enrolled during active disease. CDR3s include the opening cysteine and the closing phenylalanine or tryptophan.

TRBJ2-2 | TRBV18 | CASSPAGNTGELFF
TRBJ2-2 | TRBV4-1 | CASSRTEDSLGYTGELFF
TRBJ2-7 | TRBV19 | CASSEQGALSYEQYF
TRBJ1-4 | TRBV28 | CASSETGGGEKLFF
TRBJ1-6 | TRBV2 | CASNPSPAAYSPLHF
TRBJ2-3 | TRBV6-6 | CATLAGAADTQYF
TRBJ2-3 | TRBV10-2 | CASSNPGLALGADTQYF
TRBJ1-2 | TRBV14 | CASSQDSGRDYGYTF
TRBJ2-5 | TRBV5-4 | CASSTRGSGETQYF
TRBJ1-1 | TRBV19 | CASREGNTEAFF
TRBJ2-5 | TRBV6-5 | CASMVLEETQYF
TRBJ1-3 | TRBV19 | CASSISRHGQGTSGNTIYF
TRBJ2-1 | TRBV6-5 | CASSRGLAGKEQFF
TRBJ2-3 | TRBV28 | CASCPSGRAMDTQYF
TRBJ2-7 | TRBV5-1 | CASSRGTGTTHYEQYF
TRBJ1-4 | TRBV11-3 | CASSFMTATNEKLFF
TRBJ2-1 | TRBV5-6 | CASSLDRGANEQFF
TRBJ2-2 | TRBV19 | CASSIDFPGQGNTGELFF
TRBJ2-3 | TRBV13 | CASRPTGTGVGDTQYF
TRBJ1-2 | TRBV19 | CASEQGSYGYTF
TRBJ2-1 | TRBV19 | CASSIYGTGIGNEQFF
TRBJ1-3 | TRBV28 | CASSPTGEVSGNTIYF
TRBJ2-4 | TRBV6-1 | CASSEKAGNNKNIQYF
TRBJ2-3 | TRBV3-1/TRBV3-2 | CASSRGGERTDTQYF